Below, 26 T cell receptor beta chains from the same sample are listed, as sequenced in a study of Graves' ophthalmopathy and Graves' hyperthyroidism. Using RNA transcripts, the TCR beta CDR3 regions were amplified. Second-round multiplex PCR followed a first-round RT-PCR using HTBI primers. Each CDR3 protein gets one entry after TCRdb re-called the multiplex PCR reads with MiXCR. The profile covers some 1.1 million distinct CDR3 sequences, with roughly two fifths appearing a single time and around 10% taken by the ten largest. Sequencing was performed on peripheral blood or thyroid tissue (not recorded which). The receptor source for this set is an adult man with Graves' hyperthyroidism.

This clonotype appeared many times. This chain joins TRBV10-3 and TRBJ1-2, with 7 bases lining up with TRBD1. The CDR3 is made up of 16 amino acids. V lost 3 bases, J lost 3 bases, and 10 bases stayed unmatched. CDR1 and CDR2 (germline): ENHRY, SYGVKD. CDR3 DNA sequence: TGTGCCATCAGTGATAAACAGACAGGGTGGCACTATGGCTACACCTTC. Amino acids: CAISDKQTGWHYGYTF.

This clonotype has only a few counts. The genes are TRBV20-1 and TRBJ2-7, with 14 bases matching TRBD2. V gave up 6 bases and J gave up 0 bases; unmatched junction bases: 7. CDR1 is DFQATT and CDR2 is SNEGSKA in the germline V gene (reference sequence). The CDR3 is 16 residues long. The DNA for the CDR3 is TGCAGTGCAAACAGACTAGCGGGAGGGAGCTCCTACGAGCAGTACTTC. This translates into CSANRLAGGSSYEQYF.

As for this clonotype: This sequence may be a read error, since a much larger clone differs from it by one base. Here the CDR3 omits its conserved ending phenylalanine or tryptophan, so a read error is the likely source. This sequence joins TRBV19 and TRBJ1-1; D is uncertain. Germline CDR1 and CDR2: LNHDA and SQIVND (reference sequence). CDR3 size: 13 residues. V was clipped by 5 bases and J by 1 base, with 8 bases between them. The CDR3: CASSRDTNTEAFL. The CDR3 region has the DNA TGTGCCAGTAGTCGAGACACGAACACTGAAGCTTTCCTT.

This clonotype has a count of ten or more. This chain connects TRBV5-1 to TRBJ1-2; D not certain. V was pared by 3 bases and J by 1 base, with 13 bases between. Per the germline V gene, CDR1 is SGHRS and CDR2 is YFSETQ. CDR3 length: 15 residues. The CDR3 DNA follows: TGCGCCAGCAGCTCAGCCGAGGGAGTTAACTATGGCTACACCTTC. This translates into CASSSAEGVNYGYTF.

The sample holds many counts of this clonotype. This chain joins TRBV2 and TRBJ2-7; no definite D call. CDR3 length equals 13 residues. Germline CDR1 SNHLY, CDR2 FYNNEI. The V and J ends lost 3 bases and 3 bases respectively, with 9 bases between them. The chain's CDR3 is CASSESEDYEQYF. The DNA of the CDR3 is TGTGCCAGCAGTGAGTCAGAAGACTACGAGCAGTACTTC.

CDR3 DNA: TGTGCCAGCAGTTACAGACCACAGGGGAACACTGAAGCTTTCTTT. Translated, it gives CASSYRPQGNTEAFF. The chain carries TRBV6-5 and TRBJ1-1, with D perhaps matching TRBD1 (6 bases). Germline CDR1 and CDR2: MNHEY and SVGAGI. CDR3 length: 15 residues. V dropped 2 bases and J dropped 1 base, with 11 bases sitting between them.

The V and J genes are TRBV9 and TRBJ1-6, with 9 bases identical to TRBD1. Trimming at V came to 3 bases and at J to 3 bases, leaving 10 bases not matched to a gene. CDR3 length equals 18 residues. Germline V gene sequence: CDR1 SGDLS, CDR2 YYNGEE. This CDR3 reads CASSAGQGWGNYNSPLHF. The CDR3 region has the DNA TGTGCCAGCAGCGCAGGACAGGGGTGGGGTAACTATAATTCACCCCTCCACTTT.

This clonotype has at least ten counts. The V and J genes are TRBV24-1 and TRBJ1-5, with D possibly TRBD1 on 5 matching bases. V shed 3 bases and J shed 2 bases, with 16 bases lying between them. Per germline, CDR1 KGHDR and CDR2 SFDVKD. There are 17 residues in the CDR3. The CDR3 sequence is CATSDGGAGSRNQPQHF. The CDR3 nucleotides read TGTGCCACCAGTGATGGCGGGGCTGGGAGTCGCAATCAGCCCCAGCATTTT.

V usage is TRBV12-3 or TRBV12-4 and J usage is TRBJ2-7, with D tentatively TRBD1 (7 bases). Trimming shortened V by 6 bases and J by 3 bases, and 15 bases separated the two germline ends. The CDR3 contains 14 residues. The CDR3 nucleotides read TGTGCCAGCAGGGAGGGGGCTTTAGGCTACGAGCAGTACTTC. Translating it yields CASREGALGYEQYF.

There are many counts of this clonotype. The chain uses TRBV7-9 and TRBJ2-2, with D perhaps matching TRBD2 (6 bases). The CDR3 extends over 14 amino acids. V lost 7 bases and J 1 base, leaving 10 bases between the germline ends. The germline V gene encodes CDR1 SEHNR and CDR2 FQNEAQ (reference sequence). CDR3 sequence (DNA): TGTGCCAGCACCCTGGGAGGGAACACCGGGGAGCTGTTTTTT. Protein: CASTLGGNTGELFF. The full variable domain, completed using reference TRBV7-9 and TRBJ2-2, is DTGVSQNPRHKITKRGQNVTFRCDPISEHNRLYWYRQTLGQGPEFLTYFQNEAQLEKSRLLSDRFSAERPKGSFSTLEIQRTEQGDSAMYLCASTLGGNTGELFFGEGSRLTVL.

This clonotype appeared many times. The V call is TRBV20-1, the J call TRBJ2-7; TRBD1 might be the D (6 bases). Trimming took 3 bases from V and 2 from J, leaving 14 bases between them. Germline-derived CDR1 and CDR2 are DFQATT and SNEGSKA (reference sequence). CDR3 length: 14 residues. Here the CDR3 reads CSASKQGQTYEQYF. Written as DNA, the CDR3 is TGCAGTGCTAGTAAACAGGGTCAAACCTACGAGCAGTACTTC.

This clonotype was counted only a few times. The chain carries TRBV15 and TRBJ1-5; D is unclear. This CDR3 contains 12 residues. V was pared by 4 bases and J by 7 bases, with 8 bases between. CDR1 LNHNV and CDR2 YYDKDF come from the germline V gene (reference sequence). CDR3: CATSTSRQPQHF. In nucleotides, the CDR3 is TGTGCCACCAGCACCTCCCGGCAGCCCCAGCATTTT. The whole variable domain, filled in from reference TRBV15 and TRBJ1-5, reads DAMVIQNPRYQVTQFGKPVTLSCSQTLNHNVMYWYQQKSSQAPKLLFHYYDKDFNNEADTPDNFQSRRPNTSFCFLDIRSPGLGDTAMYLCATSTSRQPQHFGDGTRLSIL.

The chain couples TRBV25-1 to TRBJ2-1, with TRBD2 as a possible D gene (6 bases). V was shortened by 6 bases and J by 10 bases, with 10 bases between the two germline ends. The CDR3 is 11 residues long. Per the germline V gene, CDR1 is MGHDK and CDR2 is SYGVNS. The CDR3 loop reads CASSRLEEQFF. CDR3 coding DNA: TGTGCCAGCAGCCGACTAGAGGAGCAGTTCTTC.

Many counts were recorded for this clonotype. The chain links TRBV20-1 to TRBJ2-5, with D perhaps matching TRBD1 (5 bases). The germline V gene has CDR1 DFQATT and CDR2 SNEGSKA (reference sequence). The CDR3 length is 15 residues. Deletions cut 2 bases from V and 7 bases from J, with 20 bases between. The CDR3 DNA sequence: TGCAGTGCTAGAAGGGGCGACTCCCCATTAGGGACCCAGTACTTC. Its translation is CSARRGDSPLGTQYF.

This clonotype was seen more than once but under ten times. The chain has TRBV6-5 and TRBJ2-7; TRBD1 agrees at 9 bases. This CDR3 is built from 15 residues. CDR1 and CDR2 from the germline V gene are MNHEY and SVGAGI. Losses at the gene ends were 0 bases for V and 13 bases for J; bases not matched to a gene: 13. The CDR3 reads CASSYSRDRVSPHYF. In DNA, the CDR3 is TGTGCCAGCAGTTACTCTCGGGACAGGGTATCACCCCACTACTTC.

The table lists this clonotype with many counts. This chain connects TRBV29-1 to TRBJ2-7; D tentatively fits TRBD1 or TRBD2 (5 bases each). Germline CDR1 reads SQVTM; CDR2 reads ANQGSEA. The CDR3 spans 14 residues. The V and J ends lost 6 bases and 2 bases respectively, with 17 bases between them. The CDR3 DNA sequence: TGCAGCGTGGAATACCGGGACGGTGCCTACGAGCAGTACTTC. Its protein is CSVEYRDGAYEQYF.

The chain employs TRBV6-5 and TRBJ1-1, with unresolved D. Germline loops: CDR1 MNHEY, CDR2 SVGAGI. There are 14 residues in the CDR3. Trimming removed 0 bases at V and 1 base at J, with 6 bases between. Here the CDR3 DNA reads TGTGCCAGCAGTTACTCGTGGCAGAACACTGAAGCTTTCTTT. Residues: CASSYSWQNTEAFF.

CDR3 DNA sequence: TGTGCCATCCGTGCGGGACAGGGGGAGGCTTTCTTT. Its translation is CAIRAGQGEAFF. V is TRBV10-3 and J is TRBJ1-1; 11 bases line up with TRBD1. CDR3 length: 12 amino acids. V gave up 8 bases and J gave up 11 bases; unmatched junction bases: 7. Germline V gives CDR1 ENHRY, CDR2 SYGVKD.

This clonotype was seen more than once but under ten times. CDR3 DNA: TGCGCCAGCAGCCAACTAGCGGGAGGGCCCGGGGAGCTGTTTTTT. Encoded protein: CASSQLAGGPGELFF. The rearrangement joins TRBV4-1 to TRBJ2-2; TRBD2 aligns across 12 bases. Germline V CDR1 and CDR2: MGHRA, YSYEKL. The CDR3 length is 15 residues. The trim removed 2 bases at V and 6 bases at J, leaving 1 base unmatched.

This clonotype was picked up many times. The V and J genes are TRBV24-1 and TRBJ1-2, with D tentatively TRBD1 (5 bases). V lost 5 bases and J 2 bases, leaving 11 bases between the germline ends. This CDR3 spans 14 amino acids. CDR1 is KGHDR, CDR2 SFDVKD, per germline. In DNA form, the CDR3 reads TGTGCCACCAGTGCCGCCGACAGAAACTATGGCTACACCTTC. Amino acid sequence: CATSAADRNYGYTF.

The chain joins TRBV20-1 to TRBJ2-5, with TRBD2 matching over 7 bases. The germline V gene has CDR1 DFQATT and CDR2 SNEGSKA (reference sequence). With 2 bases clipped from V and 2 bases from J, the junction kept 14 bases outside the gene matches. CDR3 length: 17 amino acids. CDR3 sequence: CSARPSRSSGKQETQYF. As DNA, the CDR3 is TGCAGTGCTAGACCCTCGAGGTCTAGCGGTAAACAAGAGACCCAGTACTTC.

This clonotype was seen many times. The genes are TRBV15 and TRBJ1-4; tentative D call: TRBD1 (5 bases). V was pared by 1 base and J by 3 bases, with 6 bases between. Germline V lookup: CDR1 LNHNV, CDR2 YYDKDF (reference sequence). CDR3 length equals 14 residues. In nucleotides, the CDR3 is TGTGCCACCAGCAGAGCGGGGCCTAATGAAAAACTGTTTTTT. The encoded protein is CATSRAGPNEKLFF.

A note on this clonotype: A read error is likely, as this CDR3 ends without the conserved phenylalanine or tryptophan. Because the CDR3's place on the DNA is in doubt, the DNA is left out and the CDR3 is given as listed by TCRdb. CDR3 sequence: CASSLILGRL. The chain links TRBV7-2 to TRBJ1-1; the D call TRBD1 from the table was never checked on the DNA. The CDR3 totals 10 residues, both ends included. The germline CDR1 and CDR2 sequences are SGHTA and FQGNSA.

Regarding this clonotype: This may stem from a read error, because a much larger clone lies one nucleotide away. The chain employs TRBV11-2 and TRBJ1-1, with D perhaps matching TRBD1 (5 bases). Germline V gene lookup returns CDR1 SGHAT and CDR2 FQNNGV. CDR3 length: 11 amino acids. This chain's CDR3 is CDSSGATEAFF. The CDR3 nucleotides are TGTGACAGCTCTGGGGCCACTGAAGCTTTCTTT.

The chain combines TRBV12-3 or TRBV12-4 with TRBJ1-4; D call uncertain. Trimming took off 5 bases at V and 0 bases at J, with 10 bases between the two ends. The CDR3 runs 15 residues. The CDR3 DNA sequence: TGTGCCAGCAGTCGTGAGAGTTCAACTAATGAAAAACTGTTTTTT. It specifies CASSRESSTNEKLFF.

The chain couples TRBV12-3 or TRBV12-4 to TRBJ1-5; the D gene is possibly TRBD1 (5 bases). This CDR3 region has 14 residues. Trimming pared 3 bases from V and 6 bases from J, leaving 12 bases between. DNA for the CDR3: TGTGCCAGCAGTTTTGCGTCAGGGAGTCAGCCCCAGCATTTT. Translation: CASSFASGSQPQHF.